The clone carrying this TCR beta chain occurred once. This entry comes from a study of blood T cell repertoires in COVID-19. Across the study: PBMCs, B-cell-depleted T cells, or T cells provided the cDNA or gDNA that made up the material.

Assay: immunoSEQ multiplex PCR; the TCRdb copy retains only in-frame clones and omits some. Of around 250,000 clones in the sample, 80% to 90% are singletons; the top ten hold approximately 6.6%. Trimming pared 0 bases from V and 7 bases from J, leaving 19 bases between. The germline gives CDR1 GTSNPN, CDR2 SVGIG (reference sequence). The CDR3 runs 17 residues. Sequencing was carried out using PBMCs or T cells enriched from blood (not recorded which). The genes are TRBV30 and TRBJ1-6, with D unresolved. The TCR comes from a woman in her 50s who had been exposed to COVID-19. This CDR3 is CAWSVPDPAPGNSPLHF. CDR3 coding DNA: TGTGCCTGGAGTGTACCCGATCCGGCCCCAGGAAATTCACCCCTCCACTTT.